This T cell receptor beta chain was recorded in a study of shared clonotypes between healthy human individuals. The method was immunoSEQ multiplex PCR; TCRdb's version includes in-frame clones alone and lacks a portion of them. This table has 800,000 to 1,200,000 clones, roughly 74% appearing once. The CDR3 is made up of 15 amino acids. The V segment lost 5 bases and the J segment 2 bases; nucleotides outside the gene matches: 9. Per germline, CDR1 SGHAT and CDR2 FQNNGV. The receptor was isolated from a man aged 18 to 30 in good health. Some clones in this sample may be carry-over from other donors' samples. The chain has TRBV11-2 and TRBJ2-7, with 7 bases matching TRBD1. The specimen sequenced was memory CD4+ T cells from PBMCs. Subset defined: CD45RA-negative fraction. This CDR3 is CASSTWGQGAYEQYF. CDR3 coding DNA: TGTGCCAGCAGCACGTGGGGGCAGGGGGCCTACGAGCAGTACTTC.